Each of the 27 T cell receptor beta chains below was sequenced from the same sample in a study of T cell responses to AZD1222 COVID-19 vaccine. Profiled with immunoSEQ multiplex PCR; TCRdb holds only in-frame clones, not every one. Among about 66,000 clones, 65% to 80% were seen once, and the ten largest hold roughly 3.5%. Here the sequenced sample was peripheral blood, taken 28 days after the second AZD1222 dose. These receptors originate from an adult who received the AZD1222 COVID-19 vaccine.

This chain uses TRBV19 with TRBJ1-5; 9 bases align to TRBD1. Germline V CDR1 and CDR2: LNHDA, SQIVND (reference sequence). This CDR3 region has 16 residues. Trimming took 4 bases from V and 5 from J; bases not matched to a gene: 9. CDR3 sequence: CASSSLGQGKDQPQHF. The DNA for the CDR3 is TGTGCCAGTAGTAGCCTGGGACAGGGAAAGGATCAGCCCCAGCATTTT.

The genes are TRBV19 and TRBJ2-7, with TRBD1 matching over 10 bases. Germline loops: CDR1 LNHDA, CDR2 SQIVND (reference sequence). Losses at the gene ends were 7 bases for V and 4 bases for J; bases not matched to a gene: 1. The CDR3 is 12 residues long. The CDR3 region has the DNA TGTGCCAGTATGGACAGGGGGTACGAGCAGTACTTC. It translates to CASMDRGYEQYF.

The chain links TRBV7-2 to TRBJ2-2; 9 nucleotides line up with TRBD1. The junction had 4 bases not matched to a gene; V was cut back by 5 bases and J by 3 bases. Germline lookup yields CDR1 SGHTA and CDR2 FQGNSA. This CDR3 comprises 15 residues. CDR3 sequence (DNA): TGTGCCAGCAGCCTACAGGGGGCGGACACCGGGGAGCTGTTTTTT. This translates into CASSLQGADTGELFF.

This clone was detected a few times. The CDR3 region is CASSDSSGNTIYF. CDR3 sequence (DNA): TGTGCCAGCAGCGACAGCTCTGGAAACACCATATATTTT. The genes are TRBV7-9 and TRBJ1-3, with D possibly being TRBD1 (5 bases). The CDR3 totals 13 residues. The V and J ends lost 5 bases and 0 bases respectively, with 5 bases between them. CDR1 and CDR2 (germline): SEHNR, FQNEAQ (reference sequence). Full variable domain (remainder filled in from reference TRBV7-9 and TRBJ1-3): DTGVSQNPRHKITKRGQNVTFRCDPISEHNRLYWYRQTLGQGPEFLTYFQNEAQLEKSRLLSDRFSAERPKGSFSTLEIQRTEQGDSAMYLCASSDSSGNTIYFGEGSWLTVV.

The V call is TRBV3-1 (or the pseudogene TRBV3-2), the J call TRBJ1-4; 10 bases align to TRBD1. Germline V gives CDR1 LGHDT, CDR2 YNNKEL (reference sequence). Trimming at V came to 4 bases and at J to 4 bases, leaving 3 bases not matched to a gene. The CDR3 covers 15 residues. CDR3 in DNA: TGTGCCAGCAGCCTCGGACAGGGGGGTAATGAAAAACTGTTTTTT. It is translated as CASSLGQGGNEKLFF.

This sequence joins TRBV7-6 and TRBJ1-1; D perhaps matches TRBD1 (6 bases). The CDR3 totals 15 residues. The germline V gene has CDR1 SGHVS and CDR2 FNYEAQ. V was pared by 1 base and J by 1 base, with 10 bases between. CDR3 residues: CASSLDGDTNTEAFF. CDR3 nucleotide sequence: TGTGCCAGCAGCTTAGACGGGGACACGAACACTGAAGCTTTCTTT.

The J gene is TRBJ1-1, the V gene TRBV2; D call uncertain. Germline V gene data show CDR1 as SNHLY and CDR2 as FYNNEI. V shed 7 bases and J shed 0 bases, with 9 bases lying between them. This CDR3 contains 13 residues. The CDR3 protein is CASNGDLNTEAFF. The CDR3 DNA sequence: TGTGCCAGCAACGGGGATCTGAACACTGAAGCTTTCTTT.

This chain joins TRBV6-6 and TRBJ1-1, with D uncertain. The germline V gene has CDR1 MNHNY and CDR2 SVGAGI (reference sequence). CDR3 length equals 13 residues. Between the trimmed V and J ends, which lost 6 bases and 1 base, there was a span of 9 bases. The CDR3 DNA follows: TGTGCCAGCAGCGCACAGCGGAACACTGAAGCTTTCTTT. Protein product: CASSAQRNTEAFF.

The chain joins TRBV5-1 to TRBJ1-1, with TRBD1 as a possible D gene (5 bases). Germline values: CDR1 SGHRS, CDR2 YFSETQ. This CDR3 spans 13 amino acids. Trimming took 7 bases from V and 4 from J, leaving 14 bases between them. This chain's CDR3 is CASRLRGGTEAFF. The CDR3 DNA is TGCGCCAGCCGCCTCCGGGGCGGCACTGAAGCTTTCTTT.

The chain carries TRBV11-3 and TRBJ2-1, with D possibly TRBD2 on 5 matching bases. CDR3 length equals 15 residues. Trimming took off 4 bases at V and 9 bases at J, with 19 bases between the two ends. CDR1 is SGHNT, CDR2 YENEEA, per germline. CDR3 DNA: TGTGCCAGCAGCTCTCCGGGTTCGGGGAAAATTGAGCAGTTCTTC. It translates to CASSSPGSGKIEQFF.

This chain links TRBV6-5 with TRBJ1-3; D gene ambiguous. Between the trimmed V and J ends, which lost 6 bases and 4 bases, there was a span of 16 bases. Germline V gene sequence: CDR1 MNHEY, CDR2 SVGAGI. The CDR3 runs 15 residues. CDR3 DNA: TGTGCCAGCAGCCCGACCGCTACGGGGGGAAACACCATATATTTT. Its translation is CASSPTATGGNTIYF.

The rearrangement joins TRBV5-5 to TRBJ2-5; TRBD1 matches at 7 bases. This CDR3 has 14 residues. The germline gives CDR1 SGHKS, CDR2 YYEKEE (reference sequence). Germline trimming cut 3 bases from V and 4 bases from J; bases unmatched to any gene: 6. The CDR3 spells CASSSGQLLETQYF. DNA for the CDR3: TGTGCCAGCAGCTCGGGACAGCTTCTAGAGACCCAGTACTTC.

The chain couples TRBV5-6 to TRBJ1-5; maybe TRBD1 (5 bases). V lost 0 bases and J lost 1, with 8 bases in between. The CDR3 has 15 residues. Germline lookup yields CDR1 SGHDT and CDR2 YYEEEE. Here the CDR3 DNA reads TGTGCCAGCAGCTTGGCGGGGGGAAGCAATCAGCCCCAGCATTTT. Translation gives CASSLAGGSNQPQHF.

The V and J genes are TRBV2 and TRBJ2-3; tentative D call: TRBD1 (6 bases). CDR1 SNHLY and CDR2 FYNNEI come from the germline V gene. V dropped 7 bases and J dropped 2 bases, with 13 bases sitting between them. This CDR3 comprises 14 residues. This chain's CDR3 is CASKQGQPTDTQYF. CDR3 bases: TGTGCCAGCAAACAGGGACAACCCACAGATACGCAGTATTTT.

The J gene is TRBJ1-1, the V gene TRBV28, with D uncertain. Germline V CDR1 and CDR2: MDHEN, SYDVKM. V was shortened by 5 bases and J by 11 bases, with 18 bases between the two germline ends. CDR3 length equals 13 residues. CDR3 bases: TGTGCCAGCAGTCTGCGGCCTCTTTTAATGGCTTTCTTT. Translation: CASSLRPLLMAFF. The full variable domain, with the rest looked up from reference TRBV28 and TRBJ1-1, is DVKVTQSSRYLVKRTGEKVFLECVQDMDHENMFWYRQDPGLGLRLIYFSYDVKMKEKGDIPEGYSVSREKKERFSLILESASTNQTSMYLCASSLRPLLMAFFGQGTRLTVV.

The V and J genes are TRBV7-2 and TRBJ2-1, with D possibly matching TRBD2 (5 bases). V was clipped by 1 base and J by 8 bases, with 15 bases between them. Germline-derived CDR1 and CDR2 are SGHTA and FQGNSA. This CDR3 comprises 15 residues. In DNA, the CDR3 is TGTGCCAGCAGCTTAGGGTACGCTAGCCCCGATGAGCAGTTCTTC. Its protein product is CASSLGYASPDEQFF.

J is TRBJ2-5 and V is TRBV7-2; 7 bases fit TRBD2. Germline CDR1 is SGHTA and CDR2 is FQGNSA. The CDR3 loop spans 12 amino acids. J lost 4 bases, V lost 10 bases, and 6 bases had no gene match. This chain's CDR3 is CATAGEGETQYF. The CDR3 DNA reads as TGTGCCACGGCGGGGGAGGGAGAGACCCAGTACTTC.

The chain employs TRBV19 and TRBJ1-4, with D possibly being TRBD1 (5 bases). Germline lookup yields CDR1 LNHDA and CDR2 SQIVND (reference sequence). The CDR3 sequence is 14 residues long. Trimming took off 6 bases at V and 8 bases at J, with 16 bases between the two ends. CDR3 amino acids: CASRWTAAGEKLFF. CDR3 DNA: TGTGCCAGTAGATGGACCGCTGCAGGGGAAAAACTGTTTTTT. Variable domain in full (rest from reference TRBV19 and TRBJ1-4): DGGITQSPKYLFRKEGQNVTLSCEQNLNHDAMYWYRQDPGQGLRLIYYSQIVNDFQKGDIAEGYSVSREKKESFPLTVTSAQKNPTAFYLCASRWTAAGEKLFFGSGTQLSVL.

The chain recombines TRBV7-9 with TRBJ2-1, with 9 bases matching TRBD1. Germline V CDR1 and CDR2: SEHNR, FQNEAQ (reference sequence). After removal of 5 bases from V and 5 bases from J, the junction contained 7 bases not matched to a gene. The CDR3 loop spans 15 amino acids. DNA for the CDR3: TGTGCCAGCAGCCGCGGACAGGGGAAGAACAATGAGCAGTTCTTC. This sequence encodes CASSRGQGKNNEQFF.

This clone was recorded only once. The chain couples TRBV20-1 to TRBJ1-1; 7 bases map to TRBD1. The germline V gene has CDR1 DFQATT and CDR2 SNEGSKA (reference sequence). This CDR3 contains 11 residues. CDR3 loop: CMTGMNTEAFF. CDR3 in DNA: TGCATGACAGGGATGAACACTGAAGCTTTCTTT.

The CDR3 sequence: CSAEGAHEQYF. The CDR3 DNA is TGCAGTGCTGAGGGTGCGCACGAGCAGTACTTC. This chain uses TRBV20-1 with TRBJ2-7; the D gene is possibly TRBD2 (5 bases). V lost 5 bases and J 5 bases, leaving 10 bases between the germline ends. The CDR3 length is 11 residues. Germline assignment: CDR1 DFQATT and CDR2 SNEGSKA (reference sequence).

CDR3 bases: TGTGCCAGCAGCCGCCTCAGCTTTAGGGAGCAGTTCTTC. Amino acids: CASSRLSFREQFF. This rearrangement joins TRBV21-1 to TRBJ2-1. TRBV21-1 is a listed pseudogene. This CDR3 is 13 amino acids long.

CDR3 sequence (DNA): TGTGCCAGCAGTTCGCCGGGGGGTCGCTCCTATAATTCACCCCTCCACTTT. It translates to CASSSPGGRSYNSPLHF. J is TRBJ1-6 and V is TRBV28, with a tentative D call TRBD1 (5 bases). This CDR3 has 17 residues. Germline CDR1 is MDHEN and CDR2 is SYDVKM. V was trimmed by 4 bases and J by 0 bases, leaving 13 bases between them. The entire variable domain, with the rest obtained from reference TRBV28 and TRBJ1-6, is as follows: DVKVTQSSRYLVKRTGEKVFLECVQDMDHENMFWYRQDPGLGLRLIYFSYDVKMKEKGDIPEGYSVSREKKERFSLILESASTNQTSMYLCASSSPGGRSYNSPLHFGNGTRLTVT.

This clone was found a few times. The rearrangement joins TRBV12-3 or TRBV12-4 to TRBJ1-6; D is unresolved. This CDR3 has 12 amino acids. V was clipped by 6 bases and J by 7 bases, with 7 bases between them. CDR3 in DNA: TGTGCCAGCAGCTCCGCAAATTCACCCCTCCACTTT. Its protein is CASSSANSPLHF.

The V call is TRBV2, the J call TRBJ1-5; no definite D call. The CDR3 spans 15 residues. V shed 3 bases and J shed 1 base, with 10 bases lying between them. CDR1 is SNHLY, CDR2 FYNNEI, per germline. The CDR3 DNA sequence: TGTGCCAGCAGTGAGCACCACAGCAGCAATCAGCCCCAGCATTTT. It translates to CASSEHHSSNQPQHF.

This clone was seen only a few times. The chain recombines TRBV5-6 with TRBJ1-2; the D is unclear. The length of the CDR3 is 13 residues. Per germline, CDR1 SGHDT and CDR2 YYEEEE. Trimming left V 3 bases short and J 8 bases short, with 14 bases between. The CDR3 coding sequence is TGTGCCAGCAGCTACCTCGGGGATCGGGGCTACACCTTC. It translates to CASSYLGDRGYTF.

The genes are TRBV4-1 and TRBJ1-1; unclear D gene. CDR3 length: 13 residues. Deletions cut 1 base from V and 6 bases from J, with 9 bases between. Germline CDR1 reads MGHRA; CDR2 reads YSYEKL. The CDR3 reads CASSQGEIAEAFF. The DNA for the CDR3 is TGCGCCAGCAGCCAAGGAGAGATCGCTGAAGCTTTCTTT.